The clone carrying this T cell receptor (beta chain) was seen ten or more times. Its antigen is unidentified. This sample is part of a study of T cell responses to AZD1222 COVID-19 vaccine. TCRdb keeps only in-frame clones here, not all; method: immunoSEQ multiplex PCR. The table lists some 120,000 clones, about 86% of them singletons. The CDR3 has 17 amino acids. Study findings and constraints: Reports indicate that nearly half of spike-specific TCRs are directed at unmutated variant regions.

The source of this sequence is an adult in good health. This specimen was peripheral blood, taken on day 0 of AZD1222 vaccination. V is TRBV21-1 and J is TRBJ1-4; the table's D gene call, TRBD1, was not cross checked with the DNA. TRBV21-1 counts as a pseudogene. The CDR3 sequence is CASSKAPGQGYGEKLFF. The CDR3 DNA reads TGTGCCAGCAGCAAAGCGCCCGGACAGGGGTATGGGGAAAAACTGTTTTTT.